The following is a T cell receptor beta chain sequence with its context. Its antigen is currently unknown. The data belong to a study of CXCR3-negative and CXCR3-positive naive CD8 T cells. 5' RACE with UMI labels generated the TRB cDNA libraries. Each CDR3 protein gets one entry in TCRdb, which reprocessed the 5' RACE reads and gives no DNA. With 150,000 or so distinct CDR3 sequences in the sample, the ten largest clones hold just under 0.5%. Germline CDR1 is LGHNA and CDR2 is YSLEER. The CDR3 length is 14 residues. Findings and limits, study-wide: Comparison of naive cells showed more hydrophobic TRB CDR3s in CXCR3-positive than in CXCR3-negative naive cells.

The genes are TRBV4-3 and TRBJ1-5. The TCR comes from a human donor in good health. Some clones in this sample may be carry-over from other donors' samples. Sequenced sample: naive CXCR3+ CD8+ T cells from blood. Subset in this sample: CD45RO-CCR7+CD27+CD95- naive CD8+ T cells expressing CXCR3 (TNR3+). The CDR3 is CASSIDWNNQPQHF.